Listed below are T cell receptor beta chains from one sample, sequenced in a study of cytotoxic CD8 clonotypes in ibrutinib-treated CLL. The data were produced by immunoSEQ multiplex PCR, yet TCRdb's version contains in-frame clones alone and is incomplete. Of some 200,000 clones listed, 60% to 80% were seen once; the top ten hold about an eighth. The sample here was PBMCs, taken after 12 months of ibrutinib treatment. These TCRs come from a human donor with chronic lymphocytic leukemia. CDR3s include the opening cysteine and the closing phenylalanine or tryptophan. Fields, in order: J gene, V gene, D gene, clone size, CDR3 length, CDR3 protein, CDR3 DNA. The D gene is left open where the match is weak. Expanded clones are given a class, and other clones once, few, many or no size at all.

J gene: TRBJ1-5
V gene: TRBV29-1
D gene: TRBD1
clone size: -
CDR3 length: 14
CDR3 protein: CSVREGASNQPQHF
CDR3 DNA: TGCAGCGTCAGGGAGGGGGCGAGCAATCAGCCCCAGCATTTT

J gene: TRBJ1-5
V gene: TRBV28
D gene: -
clone size: -
CDR3 length: 15
CDR3 protein: CASSPPGFMNQPQHF
CDR3 DNA: TGTGCCAGCAGTCCCCCGGGGTTTATGAATCAGCCCCAGCATTTT

J gene: TRBJ1-2
V gene: TRBV13
D gene: -
clone size: -
CDR3 length: 10
CDR3 protein: CASSPQGYTF
CDR3 DNA: TGTGCCAGCAGCCCTCAAGGCTACACCTTC

J gene: TRBJ2-3
V gene: TRBV5-1
D gene: TRBD2
clone size: -
CDR3 length: 16
CDR3 protein: CASSFLSGSRTDTQYF
CDR3 DNA: TGCGCCAGCAGCTTCCTAAGCGGGAGTAGGACAGATACGCAGTATTTT

J gene: TRBJ1-2
V gene: TRBV2
D gene: -
clone size: few
CDR3 length: 13
CDR3 protein: CASSGLLAAGYTF
CDR3 DNA: TGTGCCAGCAGTGGGTTGCTGGCTGCTGGCTACACCTTC

J gene: TRBJ2-2
V gene: TRBV2
D gene: TRBD1
clone size: -
CDR3 length: 15
CDR3 protein: CASSPDRGRTGELFF
CDR3 DNA: TGTGCCAGCAGTCCCGACAGGGGTAGGACCGGGGAGCTGTTTTTT

J gene: TRBJ2-7
V gene: TRBV25-1
D gene: -
clone size: -
CDR3 length: 11
CDR3 protein: CASGPSYEQYF
CDR3 DNA: TGTGCCAGCGGCCCAAGCTACGAGCAGTACTTC

J gene: TRBJ2-1
V gene: TRBV13
D gene: -
clone size: -
CDR3 length: 12
CDR3 protein: CASSLSPNEQFF
CDR3 DNA: TGTGCCAGCAGCTTATCCCCCAATGAGCAGTTCTTC

J gene: TRBJ2-1
V gene: TRBV15
D gene: -
clone size: -
CDR3 length: 14
CDR3 protein: CATSRASAYNEQFF
CDR3 DNA: TGTGCCACCAGCAGAGCTAGCGCCTACAATGAGCAGTTCTTC

J gene: TRBJ2-2
V gene: TRBV2
D gene: -
clone size: -
CDR3 length: 15
CDR3 protein: CASRGDYRVPGELFF
CDR3 DNA: TGTGCCAGCAGGGGTGATTACAGGGTCCCGGGGGAGCTGTTTTTT